The rows below give T cell receptor beta chains drawn from one sample of a study of T cells in Graves' hyperthyroidism and ophthalmopathy. MiXCR, applied by TCRdb to the multiplex PCR reads, yields one record per CDR3 protein. The sample shows around 260,000 distinct CDR3 sequences, less than 30% of them seen only once. The sequenced sample consisted of blood. All receptors derive from a man in his forties with Graves' hyperthyroidism that later progressed to Graves' ophthalmopathy. CDR3s include the opening cysteine and the closing phenylalanine or tryptophan. D genes are given only for firm matches. Size is stated for part of the rows, as once, few or many counts, or as a class when the clone is expanded.

size,D,J,V,CDR3,DNA
many,TRBD1,TRBJ1-2,TRBV7-9,CASRTGTGGGGYTF,TGTGCCAGCAGAACCGGGACAGGGGGCGGGGGCTACACCTTC
.,.,TRBJ2-5,TRBV6-1,CASSEGFRETQYF,TGTGCCAGCAGTGAGGGATTTCGAGAGACCCAGTACTTC
.,TRBD2,TRBJ2-7,TRBV2,CASSVWAGGQEQYF,TGTGCCAGCAGTGTGTGGGCGGGAGGGCAAGAGCAGTACTTC
once,.,TRBJ2-6,TRBV18,CASSPDTGRGLSGANVLTF,TGTGCCAGCTCACCGGATACAGGTCGAGGGCTCTCTGGGGCCAACGTCCTGACTTTC
.,TRBD1,TRBJ1-5,TRBV19,CASSIKGASNQPQHF,TGTGCCAGTAGTATTAAGGGGGCAAGCAATCAGCCCCAGCATTTT
many,TRBD1,TRBJ2-5,TRBV12-3/TRBV12-4,CASSQTGGETQYF,TGTGCCAGCAGTCAGACAGGGGGCGAGACCCAGTACTTC
many,.,TRBJ1-1,TRBV6-1,CASSEISVDTEAFF,TGTGCCAGCAGTGAGATATCCGTCGACACTGAAGCTTTCTTT
many,.,TRBJ1-5,TRBV20-1,CSARDPERNQPQHF,TGCAGTGCTAGAGATCCCGAACGGAATCAGCCCCAGCATTTT
many,.,TRBJ2-5,TRBV6-2/TRBV6-3,CASSATSAWQGAQYF,TGTGCCAGCAGTGCGACTAGCGCCTGGCAGGGGGCCCAGTACTTC
many,.,TRBJ2-7,TRBV6-1,CASSRSRGLSYEQYF,TGTGCCAGCAGCCGCTCCAGGGGCCTATCTTACGAGCAGTACTTC
.,.,TRBJ1-1,TRBV6-2/TRBV6-3,CASSYPVGNTEAFF,TGTGCCAGCAGTTACCCAGTGGGGAACACTGAAGCTTTCTTT
many,TRBD1,TRBJ1-2,TRBV18,CASSPTGQQIYGYTF,TGTGCCAGCTCACCCACGGGACAGCAAATCTATGGCTACACCTTC
.,TRBD1,TRBJ2-5,TRBV11-2,CASSPHLSDRGDGKTQYF,TGTGCCAGCAGCCCCCACCTCTCGGACAGGGGCGATGGAAAGACCCAGTACTTC
.,.,TRBJ2-7,TRBV7-9,CASSTRFYEQYF,TGTGCCAGCAGCACCCGTTTCTACGAGCAGTACTTC
many,.,TRBJ2-5,TRBV27,CASGSAGGGLQETQYF,TGTGCCAGCGGGTCAGCTGGCGGAGGCCTCCAAGAGACCCAGTACTTC
many,.,TRBJ2-5,TRBV5-1,CASSQGGEETQYF,TGCGCCAGCAGCCAAGGAGGAGAAGAGACCCAGTACTTC
many,.,TRBJ2-5,TRBV11-1,CASSSSRHQETQYF,TGTGCCAGCAGCTCATCCAGACATCAAGAGACCCAGTACTTC
many,.,TRBJ2-7,TRBV19,CASSIGRDGYEQYF,TGTGCCAGTAGTATAGGCCGAGACGGCTACGAGCAGTACTTC
many,TRBD2,TRBJ2-7,TRBV20-1,CSAKNPTSGRIYEQYF,TGCAGTGCTAAAAACCCTACCAGCGGGAGAATCTACGAGCAGTACTTC
many,TRBD1,TRBJ1-2,TRBV19,CASSLDRGLNGYTF,TGTGCCAGTAGTTTGGACAGGGGGTTGAATGGCTACACCTTC
many,.,TRBJ2-7,TRBV7-2,CAGSVTGLASTYEQYF,TGTGCCGGCAGCGTAACGGGACTCGCCTCGACCTACGAGCAGTACTTC
many,.,TRBJ1-6,TRBV11-2,CASSLDPASPLHF,TGTGCCAGCAGCTTAGATCCGGCTTCACCCCTCCACTTT
.,.,TRBJ1-2,TRBV6-5,CASSYVLAGNTYGYTF,TGTGCCAGCAGTTACGTCTTAGCGGGTAACACCTATGGCTACACCTTC
many,.,TRBJ1-2,TRBV5-1,CASSGASKYGYTF,TGCGCCAGCTCTGGAGCCAGTAAATATGGCTACACCTTC
many,TRBD1,TRBJ1-2,TRBV27,CASSPAWGRGQGGYTF,TGTGCCAGCAGTCCAGCTTGGGGCAGGGGGCAAGGTGGCTACACCTTC
.,.,TRBJ1-2,TRBV20-1,CSARRAENYGYTF,TGCAGTGCTAGAAGGGCAGAAAACTATGGCTACACCTTC
many,TRBD1,TRBJ2-7,TRBV13,CASSNTLRGQGSEQYF,TGTGCCAGCAGCAATACGCTAAGGGGACAGGGGAGCGAGCAGTACTTC
.,.,TRBJ2-4,TRBV20-1,CSARRGETVAKNIQYF,TGCAGTGCGAGGCGTGGTGAGACGGTTGCCAAAAACATTCAGTACTTC
.,TRBD2,TRBJ2-7,TRBV11-1,CASSTTSGKRWAYEQYF,TGTGCCAGCAGCACGACTAGCGGGAAACGCTGGGCCTACGAGCAGTACTTC
many,.,TRBJ1-2,TRBV6-1,CASRNQGFYGYTF,TGTGCCAGCAGAAACCAGGGCTTCTATGGCTACACCTTC
many,.,TRBJ1-2,TRBV12-3/TRBV12-4,CATTTVSGGYTF,TGTGCCACCACGACAGTATCGGGCGGCTACACCTTC
many,.,TRBJ2-3,TRBV2,CARAGLRGDTQYF,TGTGCACGCGCCGGGCTAAGAGGAGATACGCAGTATTTT
.,.,TRBJ1-6,TRBV28,CASSPSRLSPLHF,TGTGCCAGCAGCCCTTCCCGTCTTTCACCCCTCCACTTT
.,.,TRBJ1-1,TRBV6-5,CASSYSKGVEAFF,TGTGCCAGCAGTTACTCGAAGGGAGTTGAAGCTTTCTTT
many,.,TRBJ1-1,TRBV6-5,CASSSGVTVRTEAFF,TGTGCCAGCAGTTCGGGTGTCACGGTTCGCACTGAAGCTTTCTTT
many,.,TRBJ1-1,TRBV15,CATSRVSGSEAFF,TGTGCCACCAGCAGAGTCTCGGGCTCCGAAGCTTTCTTT
.,TRBD1,TRBJ2-7,TRBV20-1,CSARAGGPYEQYF,TGCAGTGCTAGAGCAGGGGGTCCCTACGAGCAGTACTTC
.,TRBD1,TRBJ1-6,TRBV11-3,CASSLGGQSNSPLHF,TGTGCCAGCAGCTTAGGGGGACAGAGTAATTCACCCCTCCACTTT
many,.,TRBJ2-7,TRBV14,CASSQGGQREQYF,TGTGCCAGCAGCCAAGGTGGCCAGCGCGAGCAGTACTTC
many,.,TRBJ1-6,TRBV12-3/TRBV12-4,CASSPRGGVSGPLHF,TGTGCCAGCAGCCCCCGGGGGGGAGTAAGTGGGCCCCTCCACTTT
once,.,TRBJ2-2,TRBV20-1,CSATGHLLGELFF,TGCAGTGCTACGGGACACCTACTCGGGGAGCTGTTTTTT
few,.,TRBJ2-5,TRBV12-3/TRBV12-4,CATNTGLAETQYF,TGTGCCACCAACACAGGGTTGGCAGAGACCCAGTACTTC
many,.,TRBJ1-1,TRBV29-1,CSVARQVNTEAFF,TGCAGCGTTGCCCGGCAGGTGAACACTGAAGCTTTCTTT
many,.,TRBJ2-5,TRBV29-1,CSVHRIGDQETQYF,TGCAGCGTCCACCGGATCGGGGATCAAGAGACCCAGTACTTC
.,TRBD2,TRBJ2-7,TRBV5-1,CASSLSTSGIYEQYF,TGCGCCAGCAGCTTATCGACTAGCGGGATCTACGAGCAGTACTTC